One T cell receptor beta chain is described in this entry. Some clones are missing from TCRdb's copy, which holds only in-frame ones; the method was immunoSEQ multiplex PCR. Found here are some 66,000 clones, roughly 92% of them singletons; the top ten hold 9.5% to 12%. The record originates from a study of Tregs in tolerant kidney transplant recipients. The CDR3 spans 14 residues. V was clipped by 4 bases and J by 3 bases; unmatched bases: 7. The germline gives CDR1 SGHRS, CDR2 YFSETQ. Thawed PBMCs were FACS-sorted into unstimulated CD4+CD25+CD127- regulatory T cells, CD4+CD25- non-regulatory cells, CD4 and CD8 cells.

The specimen comprised CD8+ T cells from blood, sampled before the transplant. The genes are TRBV5-1 and TRBJ2-7; 7 bases match TRBD2. The source is a human donor who received a combined kidney and bone marrow transplant. The CDR3 nucleotides read TGCGCCAGCAGCGAAGGACTAGATTTCTACGAGCAGTACTTC. It encodes CASSEGLDFYEQYF.